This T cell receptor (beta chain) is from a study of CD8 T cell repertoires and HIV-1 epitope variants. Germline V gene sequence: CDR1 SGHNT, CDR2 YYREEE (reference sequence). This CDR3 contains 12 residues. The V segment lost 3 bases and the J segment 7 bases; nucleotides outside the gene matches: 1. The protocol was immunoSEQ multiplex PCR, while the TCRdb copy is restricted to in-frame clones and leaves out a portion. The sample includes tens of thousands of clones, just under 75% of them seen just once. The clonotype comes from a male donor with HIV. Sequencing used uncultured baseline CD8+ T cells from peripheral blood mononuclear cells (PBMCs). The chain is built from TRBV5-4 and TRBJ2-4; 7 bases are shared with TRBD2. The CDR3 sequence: CASSSGGNIQYF. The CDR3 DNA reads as TGTGCCAGCAGCTCGGGGGGTAACATTCAGTACTTC.